These 14 T cell receptor beta chains were all obtained from the same sample, sequenced in a study of post-analysis software for immune sequencing data. Findings of the study overall: Patients showed TRBV5-6, TRBV5-1 and TRBV20-1 among four to six TRBV segments more frequent than in controls.

Their cognate antigens are unknown. The TCR beta cDNA libraries contained unique molecular identifiers. TCRdb recomputed calls from the PCR reads with MiXCR, one row per CDR3 protein. The repertoire holds more than 450,000 distinct CDR3 sequences, with 34% as singletons. The sequencing sample was made of blood. These receptors came from a girl aged 2-17 years with multiple sclerosis.

This clonotype came up a few times. This chain uses TRBV27 with TRBJ2-3, with D hard to call. V was trimmed by 6 bases and J by 2 bases, leaving 12 bases between them. This CDR3 spans 14 amino acids. From germline, CDR1 is MNHEY and CDR2 SMNVEV (reference sequence). Here the CDR3 reads CASRQSLNTDTQYF. CDR3 DNA: TGTGCCAGCAGGCAGTCACTCAACACAGATACGCAGTATTTT.

The chain is built from TRBV20-1 and TRBJ1-1, with a weak D call TRBD1 (5 bases). The CDR3 has 14 amino acids. Trimming took 1 base from V and 1 from J, leaving 10 bases between them. Germline V CDR1 and CDR2: DFQATT, SNEGSKA (reference sequence). The CDR3 region has the DNA TGCAGTGCTAGAGTTAAGGGGACGAACACTGAAGCTTTCTTT. As protein: CSARVKGTNTEAFF.

This chain links TRBV7-9 with TRBJ1-4; D not resolved. CDR1 is SEHNR, CDR2 FQNEAQ, per germline (reference sequence). This CDR3 region has 11 residues. V shed 5 bases and J shed 10 bases, with 8 bases lying between them. The CDR3 sequence: CASSKGGKLFF. The CDR3 nucleotides read TGTGCCAGCAGCAAAGGCGGAAAACTGTTTTTT.

The gene calls are TRBV18 and TRBJ1-1, with D possibly TRBD1 on 6 matching bases. This CDR3 has 13 amino acids. CDR1 and CDR2 from the germline V gene are KGHSH and LQKENI. Trimming took 3 bases from V and 3 from J, leaving 8 bases between them. The CDR3 nucleotides are TGTGCCAGCTCACCCACAGGGCACACTGAAGCTTTCTTT. Its translation is CASSPTGHTEAFF.

The chain combines TRBV20-1 with TRBJ1-2; no definite D call. There are 12 residues in the CDR3. V shed 5 bases and J shed 2 bases, with 9 bases lying between them. Germline loops: CDR1 DFQATT, CDR2 SNEGSKA (reference sequence). The CDR3 reads CSAATRNYGYTF. The CDR3 nucleotides are TGCAGTGCTGCAACAAGGAACTATGGCTACACCTTC.

The table lists this clonotype with a few counts. This sequence joins TRBV5-1 and TRBJ2-1; D is possibly TRBD2 (5 bases). Germline-derived CDR1 and CDR2 are SGHRS and YFSETQ. V was trimmed by 4 bases and J by 7 bases, leaving 15 bases between them. The CDR3 contains 14 residues. The CDR3 spells CASSGDTGGNEQFF. CDR3 DNA sequence: TGCGCCAGCAGCGGGGATACGGGCGGGAATGAGCAGTTCTTC.

This chain uses TRBV7-8 with TRBJ1-1; D is ambiguous. In germline, CDR1 is SGHVS, CDR2 FQNEAQ. The germline V and J ends were trimmed by 1 base and 5 bases, with 11 bases remaining between them. The CDR3 runs 14 residues. For the CDR3, the DNA is TGTGCCAGCAGCTTAGAAGAGACCAAGACTGAAGCTTTCTTT. It yields the protein CASSLEETKTEAFF.

CDR3 bases: TGTGCCAGCAGTGCGGGTCTGACAGGGATTCGCGAGCAGTACTTC. This sequence encodes CASSAGLTGIREQYF. The chain couples TRBV2 to TRBJ2-7, with 7 bases lining up with TRBD1. The CDR3 covers 15 residues. Germline-derived CDR1 and CDR2 are SNHLY and FYNNEI. With V trimmed by 4 bases and J by 6 bases, 12 bases remained unmatched. The complete variable domain, with remaining parts taken from reference TRBV2 and TRBJ2-7, reads EPEVTQTPSHQVTQMGQEVILRCVPISNHLYFYWYRQILGQKVEFLVSFYNNEISEKSEIFDDQFSVERPDGSNFTLKIRSTKLEDSAMYFCASSAGLTGIREQYFGPGTRLTVT.

The chain recombines TRBV5-1 with TRBJ1-4; D gene uncertain. This CDR3 is 14 amino acids long. Germline V gene sequence: CDR1 SGHRS, CDR2 YFSETQ. Trimming stripped 0 bases from V and 8 bases from J, with 11 bases between. The CDR3 DNA follows: TGCGCCAGCAGCTTGGCCCGGCTAGGAGAAAAACTGTTTTTT. Its translation: CASSLARLGEKLFF.

The chain recombines TRBV29-1 with TRBJ2-6, with D perhaps matching TRBD2 (6 bases). Trimming stripped 7 bases from V and 0 bases from J, with 16 bases between. Looked up from germline, CDR1 is SQVTM and CDR2 is ANQGSEA. CDR3 size: 16 residues. CDR3 in DNA: TGCAGCGCGTGGAGGGACGGCCCCTCTGGGGCCAACGTCCTGACTTTC. Translating gives CSAWRDGPSGANVLTF.

In this sample, this clonotype turned up a few times. The chain links TRBV2 to TRBJ2-1; D gene uncertain. Germline CDR1 and CDR2: SNHLY and FYNNEI. With 6 bases removed from V and 2 bases from J, the gap between germline ends came to 17 bases. The CDR3 runs to 16 residues. CDR3 bases: TGTGCCAGCAGGGAAAGCCACAAGTTGGCCTACAATGAGCAGTTCTTC. It encodes CASRESHKLAYNEQFF.

This clonotype was seen more than once but under ten times. The CDR3 here is CASSWGTGAQETQYF. DNA of the CDR3: TGTGCCAGCAGCTGGGGGACAGGCGCCCAAGAGACCCAGTACTTC. The chain combines TRBV27 with TRBJ2-5; the match to TRBD1 covers 8 bases. CDR3 length: 15 amino acids. V lost 6 bases and J lost 1; bases outside the gene matches: 7. Germline CDR1 is MNHEY and CDR2 is SMNVEV (reference sequence).

This clonotype was counted a few times. The V call is TRBV12-3 or TRBV12-4, the J call TRBJ2-5, with D possibly being TRBD1 (6 bases). The CDR3 extends over 15 amino acids. The V gene lost 6 bases and the J gene lost 5 bases, with 19 bases spanning the gap. The CDR3 sequence is CASSPDGQSAETQYF. In DNA form, the CDR3 reads TGTGCCAGCAGCCCCGACGGACAGTCCGCGGAGACCCAGTACTTC.

The CDR3 DNA follows: TGTGCCAGCAGCCAAGAGACGGGACAGCCATGGGCCCAGTACTTC. It codes for CASSQETGQPWAQYF. V and J are TRBV3-1 and TRBJ2-7; 7 positions agree with TRBD1. This CDR3 has 15 amino acids. The ends lost 0 bases at V and 10 bases at J; junction bases unmatched: 12. The V gene's germline CDR1 is LGHDT and CDR2 YNNKEL (reference sequence).